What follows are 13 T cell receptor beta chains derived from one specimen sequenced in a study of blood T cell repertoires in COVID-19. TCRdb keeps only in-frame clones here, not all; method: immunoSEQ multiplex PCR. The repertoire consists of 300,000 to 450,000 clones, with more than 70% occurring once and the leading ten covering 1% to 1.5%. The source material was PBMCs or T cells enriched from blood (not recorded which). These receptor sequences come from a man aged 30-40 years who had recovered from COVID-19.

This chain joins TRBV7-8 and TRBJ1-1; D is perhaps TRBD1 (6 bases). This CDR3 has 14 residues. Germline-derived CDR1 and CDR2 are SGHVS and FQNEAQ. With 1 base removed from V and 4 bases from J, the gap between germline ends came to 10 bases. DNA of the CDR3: TGTGCCAGCAGCTTAGACAGGGCGGCCACTGAAGCTTTCTTT. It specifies CASSLDRAATEAFF.

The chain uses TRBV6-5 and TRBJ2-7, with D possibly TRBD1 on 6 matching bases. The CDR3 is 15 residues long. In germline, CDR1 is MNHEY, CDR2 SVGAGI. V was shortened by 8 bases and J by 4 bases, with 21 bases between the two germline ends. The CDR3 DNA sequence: TGTGCCAGCGCCCGATCCGGGACACTTCCTTACGAGCAGTACTTC. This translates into CASARSGTLPYEQYF.

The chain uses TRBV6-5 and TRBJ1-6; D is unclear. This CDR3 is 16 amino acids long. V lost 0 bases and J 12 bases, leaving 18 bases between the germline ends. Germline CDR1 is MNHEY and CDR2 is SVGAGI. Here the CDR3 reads CASSYSYLDKFRPLHF. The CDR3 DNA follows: TGTGCCAGCAGTTACTCCTATCTTGACAAGTTCAGACCCCTCCACTTT.

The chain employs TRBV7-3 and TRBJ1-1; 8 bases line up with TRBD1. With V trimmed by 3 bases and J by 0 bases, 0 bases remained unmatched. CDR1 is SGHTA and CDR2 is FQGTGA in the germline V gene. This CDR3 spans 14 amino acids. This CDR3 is CASSLTGVNTEAFF. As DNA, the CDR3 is TGTGCCAGCAGCTTGACAGGGGTGAACACTGAAGCTTTCTTT.

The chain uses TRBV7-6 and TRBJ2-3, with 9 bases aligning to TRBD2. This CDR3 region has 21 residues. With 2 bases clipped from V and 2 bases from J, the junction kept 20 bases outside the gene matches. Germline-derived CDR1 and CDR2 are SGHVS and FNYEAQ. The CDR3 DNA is TGTGCCAGCAGCTTAACACGGGCGGTAGCGGGGGCCCTATCCCCCACAGATACGCAGTATTTT. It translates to CASSLTRAVAGALSPTDTQYF.

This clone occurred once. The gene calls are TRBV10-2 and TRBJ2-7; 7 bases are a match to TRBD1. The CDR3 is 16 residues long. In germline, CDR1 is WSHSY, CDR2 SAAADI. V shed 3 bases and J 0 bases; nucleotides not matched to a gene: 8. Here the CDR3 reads CASSESGTVSSYEQYF. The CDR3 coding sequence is TGCGCCAGCAGTGAATCCGGGACAGTGAGCTCCTACGAGCAGTACTTC.

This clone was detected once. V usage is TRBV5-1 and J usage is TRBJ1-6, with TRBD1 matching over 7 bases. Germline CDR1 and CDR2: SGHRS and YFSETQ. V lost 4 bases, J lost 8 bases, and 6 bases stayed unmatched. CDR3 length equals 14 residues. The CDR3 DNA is TGCGCCAGCAGCAGGGACAGCTTCTATTCACCCCTCCACTTT. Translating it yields CASSRDSFYSPLHF.

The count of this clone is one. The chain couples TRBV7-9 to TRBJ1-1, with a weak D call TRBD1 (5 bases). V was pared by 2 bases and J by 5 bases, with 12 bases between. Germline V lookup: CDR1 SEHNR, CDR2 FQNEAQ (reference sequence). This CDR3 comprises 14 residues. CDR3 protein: CASSLPVGGTEAFF. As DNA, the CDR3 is TGTGCCAGCAGCTTACCAGTGGGGGGTACTGAAGCTTTCTTT.

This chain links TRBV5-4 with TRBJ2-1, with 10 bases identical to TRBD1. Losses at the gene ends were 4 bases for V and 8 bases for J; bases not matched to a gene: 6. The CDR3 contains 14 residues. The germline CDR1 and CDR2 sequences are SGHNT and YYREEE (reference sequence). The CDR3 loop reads CASSPGQGGYEQFF. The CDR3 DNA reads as TGTGCCAGCAGCCCCGGACAGGGGGGCTATGAGCAGTTCTTC.

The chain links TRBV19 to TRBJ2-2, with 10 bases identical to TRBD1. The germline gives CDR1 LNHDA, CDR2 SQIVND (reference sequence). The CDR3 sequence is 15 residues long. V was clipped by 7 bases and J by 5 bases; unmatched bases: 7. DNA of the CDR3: TGTGCCAGTACCCCGGGACAGGGGAGGACCGGGGAGCTGTTTTTT. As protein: CASTPGQGRTGELFF.

CDR3 loop: CASSLGTRGGDEQFF. The CDR3 DNA is TGCGCCAGCAGCCTCGGGACCCGGGGCGGGGATGAGCAGTTCTTC. V usage is TRBV4-1 and J usage is TRBJ2-1; the D gene is possibly TRBD2 (6 bases). The germline V gene encodes CDR1 MGHRA and CDR2 YSYEKL. V was trimmed by 4 bases and J by 8 bases, leaving 18 bases between them. The CDR3 length is 15 residues.

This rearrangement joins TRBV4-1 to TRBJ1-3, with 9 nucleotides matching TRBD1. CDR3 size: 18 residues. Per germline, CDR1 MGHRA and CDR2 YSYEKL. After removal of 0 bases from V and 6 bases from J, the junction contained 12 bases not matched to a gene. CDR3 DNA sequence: TGCGCCAGCAGCCAAGATTCGGACAGGGGAGCAATCGCAAACACCATATATTTT. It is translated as CASSQDSDRGAIANTIYF.

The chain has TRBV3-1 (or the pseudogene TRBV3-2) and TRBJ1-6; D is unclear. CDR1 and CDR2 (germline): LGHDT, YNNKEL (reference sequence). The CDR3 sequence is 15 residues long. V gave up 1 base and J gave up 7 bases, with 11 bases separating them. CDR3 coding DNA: TGTGCCAGCAGCCAAGCCGAAACGCGGAATTCACCCCTCCACTTT. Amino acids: CASSQAETRNSPLHF.